The rows below give T cell receptor beta chains drawn from one sample of a study of blood T cells in healthy people across ages. TCRdb processed the 5' RACE reads anew with MiXCR; each CDR3 protein has one entry. The sample records more than 800,000 distinct CDR3 sequences, under 35% being singletons. The sample taken for sequencing was blood. All receptors derive from a woman older than 75 in good health. CDR3s include the opening cysteine and the closing phenylalanine or tryptophan. A D gene is named only where the DNA matches it firmly. Some rows mark clone size as missing; the rest say once, few, many or name a class of expanded clone.

d_gene: NA; abundance: NA; v_gene: TRBV7-2; j_gene: TRBJ1-1; CDR3aa: CASSGNQLGAFF; CDR3nt: TGTGCCAGCAGCGGAAATCAATTAGGAGCTTTCTTT
d_gene: NA; abundance: NA; v_gene: TRBV7-2; j_gene: TRBJ2-7; CDR3aa: CASSPTTTEGYEQYF; CDR3nt: TGTGCCAGCAGCCCGACTACGACAGAGGGCTACGAGCAGTACTTC
d_gene: TRBD1; abundance: many; v_gene: TRBV7-2; j_gene: TRBJ2-7; CDR3aa: CASSATGGPASYEQYF; CDR3nt: TGTGCCAGCAGCGCAACAGGGGGGCCTGCTTCCTACGAGCAGTACTTC
d_gene: NA; abundance: NA; v_gene: TRBV15; j_gene: TRBJ1-6; CDR3aa: CATSRERPDSPPHF; CDR3nt: TGTGCCACCAGCAGAGAGCGCCCGGATTCGCCCCCCCACTTT
d_gene: NA; abundance: many; v_gene: TRBV7-9; j_gene: TRBJ1-2; CDR3aa: CASSLAPGDGYTF; CDR3nt: TGTGCCAGCAGCTTAGCGCCAGGGGATGGCTACACCTTC
d_gene: NA; abundance: many; v_gene: TRBV7-9; j_gene: TRBJ1-2; CDR3aa: CASSVTASYGYTF; CDR3nt: TGTGCCAGCAGCGTAACAGCCAGCTATGGCTACACCTTC
d_gene: TRBD1; abundance: NA; v_gene: TRBV29-1; j_gene: TRBJ1-1; CDR3aa: CSAVVGQGFSEAFF; CDR3nt: TGCAGCGCTGTGGTGGGACAGGGGTTCTCTGAAGCTTTCTTT
d_gene: TRBD2; abundance: many; v_gene: TRBV20-1; j_gene: TRBJ2-1; CDR3aa: CSARGRLAESYNEQFF; CDR3nt: TGCAGTGCTAGAGGGCGACTAGCTGAGTCCTACAATGAGCAGTTCTTC
d_gene: NA; abundance: few; v_gene: TRBV12-3/TRBV12-4; j_gene: TRBJ1-6; CDR3aa: CASRSRVPSYNSPLHF; CDR3nt: TGTGCCAGCAGGTCCAGGGTTCCCTCCTATAATTCACCCCTCCACTTT
d_gene: NA; abundance: few; v_gene: TRBV5-5; j_gene: TRBJ2-7; CDR3aa: CASRGGAWRNEQYF; CDR3nt: TGTGCCAGCCGAGGGGGAGCGTGGAGAAACGAGCAGTACTTC
d_gene: NA; abundance: many; v_gene: TRBV29-1; j_gene: TRBJ1-2; CDR3aa: CSVEENYGYTF; CDR3nt: TGCAGCGTTGAAGAGAACTATGGCTACACCTTC
d_gene: NA; abundance: NA; v_gene: TRBV6-4; j_gene: TRBJ2-5; CDR3aa: CASSEVRFFQETQYF; CDR3nt: TGTGCCAGCAGTGAAGTTAGATTCTTTCAAGAGACCCAGTACTTC
d_gene: NA; abundance: NA; v_gene: TRBV5-5; j_gene: TRBJ2-7; CDR3aa: CASSLQPTSSYEQYF; CDR3nt: TGTGCCAGCAGCTTGCAGCCCACGAGCTCCTACGAGCAGTACTTC
d_gene: NA; abundance: NA; v_gene: TRBV5-5; j_gene: TRBJ1-1; CDR3aa: CASSTGYAEAFF; CDR3nt: TGTGCCAGCAGCACAGGGTACGCCGAAGCTTTCTTT
d_gene: NA; abundance: NA; v_gene: TRBV6-2/TRBV6-3; j_gene: TRBJ1-1; CDR3aa: CASSFPPVRTEAFF; CDR3nt: TGTGCCAGCAGTTTCCCGCCGGTTAGGACTGAAGCTTTCTTT
d_gene: NA; abundance: NA; v_gene: TRBV6-2/TRBV6-3; j_gene: TRBJ1-1; CDR3aa: CASSPIREANTEAFF; CDR3nt: TGTGCCAGCAGTCCCATCAGGGAAGCGAACACTGAAGCTTTCTTT
d_gene: TRBD1; abundance: few; v_gene: TRBV12-5; j_gene: TRBJ2-7; CDR3aa: CASGLPPRDRGHEQYF; CDR3nt: TGTGCTAGTGGTTTGCCACCCCGGGACAGGGGCCACGAGCAGTACTTC
d_gene: TRBD2; abundance: few; v_gene: TRBV12-3/TRBV12-4; j_gene: TRBJ2-7; CDR3aa: CASSQGTSGGVYNEQYF; CDR3nt: TGTGCCAGCAGCCAGGGAACTAGCGGGGGGGTTTACAATGAGCAGTACTTC
d_gene: TRBD2; abundance: NA; v_gene: TRBV7-2; j_gene: TRBJ2-7; CDR3aa: CALGAGGPGEQYF; CDR3nt: TGTGCCTTAGGAGCGGGAGGGCCGGGCGAGCAGTACTTC
d_gene: NA; abundance: many; v_gene: TRBV12-3/TRBV12-4; j_gene: TRBJ2-1; CDR3aa: CASRTTGNNEQFF; CDR3nt: TGTGCCAGCAGAACCACAGGGAACAATGAGCAGTTCTTC
d_gene: NA; abundance: few; v_gene: TRBV18; j_gene: TRBJ1-2; CDR3aa: CASSPGLENYGYTF; CDR3nt: TGTGCCAGCTCCCCGGGACTCGAGAACTATGGCTACACCTTC
d_gene: NA; abundance: few; v_gene: TRBV20-1; j_gene: TRBJ1-3; CDR3aa: CSASPASWGTGNTIYF; CDR3nt: TGCAGTGCTAGCCCCGCTTCTTGGGGAACGGGAAACACCATATATTTT